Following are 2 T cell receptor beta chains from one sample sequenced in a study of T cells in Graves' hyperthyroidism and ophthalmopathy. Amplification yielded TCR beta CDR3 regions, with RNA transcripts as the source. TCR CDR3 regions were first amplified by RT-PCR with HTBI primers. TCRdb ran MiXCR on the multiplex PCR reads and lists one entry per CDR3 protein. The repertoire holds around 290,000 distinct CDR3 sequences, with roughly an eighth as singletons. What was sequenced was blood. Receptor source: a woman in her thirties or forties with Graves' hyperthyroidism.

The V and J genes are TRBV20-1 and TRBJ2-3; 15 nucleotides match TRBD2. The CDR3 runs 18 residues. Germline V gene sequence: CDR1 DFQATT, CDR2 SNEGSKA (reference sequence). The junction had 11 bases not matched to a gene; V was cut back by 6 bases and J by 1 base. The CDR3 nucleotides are TGCAGTGCCCGAAGGACTAGCGGGAGGGCCGTGGGCACAGATACGCAGTATTTT. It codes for CSARRTSGRAVGTDTQYF.

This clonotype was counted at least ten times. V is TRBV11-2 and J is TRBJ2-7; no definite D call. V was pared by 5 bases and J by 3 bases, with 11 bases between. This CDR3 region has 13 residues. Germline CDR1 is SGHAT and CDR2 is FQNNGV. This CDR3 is CASSPLISYEQYF. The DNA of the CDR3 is TGTGCCAGCAGCCCCCTTATTAGCTACGAGCAGTACTTC.